This T cell receptor beta chain was obtained from a study of technical replicates of blood from a few donors. Libraries were prepared by immunoSEQ multiplex PCR; TCRdb keeps only in-frame clonotypes and omits some of them. The sample consists of 10,000 or so clones, under 95% of them appearing once. CDR3 size: 14 residues. CDR1 is MNHEY and CDR2 is SMNVEV in the germline V gene (reference sequence). The ends were cut back, 0 bases at V and 3 bases at J, with 7 bases in the middle. The chain employs TRBV27 and TRBJ2-3; D gene uncertain. Sequencing was carried out using PBMCs. The TCR originated in a human donor in good health. The CDR3 DNA follows: TGTGCCAGCAGTTTATCGTCCCCAACAGATACGCAGTATTTT. This sequence encodes CASSLSSPTDTQYF.